The present T cell receptor (beta chain) was sequenced within a study of cytomegalovirus exposure and HLA in healthy donors. Study summary: Unique TCRs from HLA-typed donors, 70 million to 85 million of them, were held in an early data release.

Germline CDR1 reads MNHNS; CDR2 reads SASEGT. The CDR3 loop spans 11 amino acids. Study-wide results and limits: The study designated fewer than 200 TCR beta chains cytomegalovirus-associated. According to an earlier analysis, most TCR beta V segments yielded productive rearrangements about 90% or about 30% of the time.

This clone showed up just a few times. Antigen: not known. Primers for the PCR totalled 60 Vbeta and 13 Jbeta. Using immunoSEQ multiplex PCR, the repertoire was profiled, and TCRdb retains in-frame clones only, with some absent. The sample consists of 200,000 to 250,000 clones, 80% to 90% of them appearing once. The sequence came from a man aged 25 to 40 in good health and CMV-seronegative. Material: PBMCs. The J gene is TRBJ1-1, the V gene TRBV6-1; D gene ambiguous. CDR3 sequence: CAVRTYTEAFF. The CDR3 DNA sequence: TGTGCGGTGAGAACCTACACTGAAGCTTTCTTT.